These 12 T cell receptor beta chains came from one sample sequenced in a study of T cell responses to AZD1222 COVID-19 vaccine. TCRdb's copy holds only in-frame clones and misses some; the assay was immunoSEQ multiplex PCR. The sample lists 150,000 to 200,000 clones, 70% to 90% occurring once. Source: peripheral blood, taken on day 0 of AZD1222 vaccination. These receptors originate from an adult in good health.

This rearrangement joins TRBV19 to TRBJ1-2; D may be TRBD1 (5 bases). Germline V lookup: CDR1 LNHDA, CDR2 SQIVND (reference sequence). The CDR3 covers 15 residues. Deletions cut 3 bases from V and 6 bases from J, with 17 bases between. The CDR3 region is CASSIGQGIGHGYTF. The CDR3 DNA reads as TGTGCCAGTAGTATTGGGCAGGGAATTGGTCATGGCTACACCTTC.

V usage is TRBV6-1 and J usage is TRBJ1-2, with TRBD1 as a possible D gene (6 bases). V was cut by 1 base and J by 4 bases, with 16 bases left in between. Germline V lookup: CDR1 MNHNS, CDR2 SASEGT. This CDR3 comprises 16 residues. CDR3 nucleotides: TGTGCCAGCAGTGAAGGCGGAGGGGGTCCTCTCTATGGCTACACCTTC. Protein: CASSEGGGGPLYGYTF.

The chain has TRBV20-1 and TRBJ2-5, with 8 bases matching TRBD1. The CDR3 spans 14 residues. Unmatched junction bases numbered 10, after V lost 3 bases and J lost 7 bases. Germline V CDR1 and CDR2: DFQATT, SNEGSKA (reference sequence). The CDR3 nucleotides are TGCAGTGCTAGTTCCGGACAGGGTTTAGTGACCCAGTACTTC. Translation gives CSASSGQGLVTQYF.

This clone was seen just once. The CDR3 loop is CASSVRQAYTGELFF. The CDR3 nucleotides read TGTGCCAGTAGTGTTAGACAGGCCTACACCGGGGAGCTGTTTTTT. The chain uses TRBV19 and TRBJ2-2, with a weak D call TRBD1 (6 bases). Trimming took off 5 bases at V and 3 bases at J, with 13 bases between the two ends. The V gene's germline CDR1 is LNHDA and CDR2 SQIVND (reference sequence). CDR3 size: 15 residues.

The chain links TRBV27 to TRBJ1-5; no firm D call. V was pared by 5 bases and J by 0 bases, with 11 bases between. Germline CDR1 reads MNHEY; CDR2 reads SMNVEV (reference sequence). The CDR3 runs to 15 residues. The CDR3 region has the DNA TGTGCCAGCAGTATTTCCAGGTTTAGCAATCAGCCCCAGCATTTT. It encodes CASSISRFSNQPQHF.

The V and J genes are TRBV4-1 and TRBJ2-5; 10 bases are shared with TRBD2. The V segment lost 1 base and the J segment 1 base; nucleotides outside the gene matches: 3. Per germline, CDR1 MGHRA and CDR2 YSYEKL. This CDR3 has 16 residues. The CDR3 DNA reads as TGCGCCAGCAGCCAAGCCCAGCGGGGGGGCCAAGAGACCCAGTACTTC. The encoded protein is CASSQAQRGGQETQYF.

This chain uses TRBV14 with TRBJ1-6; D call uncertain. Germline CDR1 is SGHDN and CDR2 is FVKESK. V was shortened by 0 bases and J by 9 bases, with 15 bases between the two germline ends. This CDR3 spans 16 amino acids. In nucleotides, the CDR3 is TGTGCCAGCAGCCAAGATAGGGTCGCGGTGGGTTCACCCCTCCACTTT. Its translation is CASSQDRVAVGSPLHF.

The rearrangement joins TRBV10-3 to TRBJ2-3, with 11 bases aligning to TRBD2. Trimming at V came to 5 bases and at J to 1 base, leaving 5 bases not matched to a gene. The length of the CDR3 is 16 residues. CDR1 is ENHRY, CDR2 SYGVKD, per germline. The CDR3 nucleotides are TGTGCCATCAGTCCCATACTAGCGGGGGGCACAGATACGCAGTATTTT. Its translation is CAISPILAGGTDTQYF.

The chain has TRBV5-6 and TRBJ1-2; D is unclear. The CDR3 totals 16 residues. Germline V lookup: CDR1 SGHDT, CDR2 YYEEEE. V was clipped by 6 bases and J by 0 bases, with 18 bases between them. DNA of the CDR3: TGTGCCAGCACCAATCCCCTCTGGCCCTCTAACTATGGCTACACCTTC. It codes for CASTNPLWPSNYGYTF.

CDR3 amino acids: CASSFEDGLRGYTF. In nucleotides, the CDR3 is TGTGCCAGCAGCTTCGAGGACGGGCTCCGTGGCTACACCTTC. This sequence joins TRBV7-9 and TRBJ1-2; D remains ambiguous. The CDR3 has 14 residues. V dropped 3 bases and J dropped 7 bases, with 15 bases sitting between them. Germline-derived CDR1 and CDR2 are SEHNR and FQNEAQ (reference sequence).

CDR3 loop: CATVIPGTGLETQYF. DNA for the CDR3: TGTGCCACCGTAATTCCCGGGACAGGGCTAGAGACCCAGTACTTC. The chain is built from TRBV28 and TRBJ2-5; 9 bases are shared with TRBD1. This CDR3 has 15 amino acids. Germline V lookup: CDR1 MDHEN, CDR2 SYDVKM. V was clipped by 10 bases and J by 4 bases; unmatched bases: 13.

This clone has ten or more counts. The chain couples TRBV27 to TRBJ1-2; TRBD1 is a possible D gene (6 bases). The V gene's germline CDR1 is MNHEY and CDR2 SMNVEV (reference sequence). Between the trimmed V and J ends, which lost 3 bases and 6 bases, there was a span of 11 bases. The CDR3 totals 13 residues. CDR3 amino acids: CASSLVGGHGYTF. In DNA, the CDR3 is TGTGCCAGCAGTTTGGTAGGGGGGCATGGCTACACCTTC.